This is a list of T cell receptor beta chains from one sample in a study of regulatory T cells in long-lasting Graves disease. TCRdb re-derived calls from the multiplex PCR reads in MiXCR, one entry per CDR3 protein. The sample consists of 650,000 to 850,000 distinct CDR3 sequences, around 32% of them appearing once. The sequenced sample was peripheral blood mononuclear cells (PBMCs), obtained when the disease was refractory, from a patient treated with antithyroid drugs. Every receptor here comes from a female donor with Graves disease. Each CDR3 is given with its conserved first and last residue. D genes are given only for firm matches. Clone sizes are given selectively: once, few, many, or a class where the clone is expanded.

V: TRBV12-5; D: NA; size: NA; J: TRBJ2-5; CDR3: CASGFAPQYF; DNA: TGTGCTAGTGGTTTTGCGCCTCAGTACTTC
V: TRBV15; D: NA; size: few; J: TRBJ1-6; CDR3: CATSRETGATYNSPLHF; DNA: TGTGCCACCAGCAGAGAGACCGGGGCTACCTATAATTCACCCCTCCACTTT
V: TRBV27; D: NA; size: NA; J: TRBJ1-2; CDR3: CASSLSSFGGDYGYTF; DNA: TGTGCCAGCAGCCTGTCCAGCTTTGGGGGGGACTATGGCTACACCTTC
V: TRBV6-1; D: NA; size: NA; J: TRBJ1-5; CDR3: CASSQTGDRPQHF; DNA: TGTGCCAGCAGCCAAACCGGGGATAGGCCCCAGCATTTT
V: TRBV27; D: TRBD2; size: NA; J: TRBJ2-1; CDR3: CAKPGLANEQFF; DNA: TGTGCCAAACCGGGACTAGCAAATGAGCAGTTCTTC
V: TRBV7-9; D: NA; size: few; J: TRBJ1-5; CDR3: CASSLGGADNQPQHF; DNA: TGTGCCAGCAGCTTAGGGGGGGCCGACAATCAGCCCCAGCATTTT
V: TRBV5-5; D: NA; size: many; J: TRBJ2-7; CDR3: CASSLEAGREEQYF; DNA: TGTGCCAGCAGCTTGGAGGCGGGACGTGAAGAGCAGTACTTC
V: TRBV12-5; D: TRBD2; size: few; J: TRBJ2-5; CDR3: CASGPTPTHPVRGLAAFGRETQYF; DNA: TGTGCTAGTGGTCCCACACCCACGCATCCGGTTCGGGGACTAGCGGCCTTCGGGCGAGAGACCCAGTACTTC
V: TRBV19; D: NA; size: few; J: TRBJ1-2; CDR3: CASTPDSRYGYTF; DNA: TGTGCCAGTACCCCTGACAGTAGATATGGCTACACCTTC
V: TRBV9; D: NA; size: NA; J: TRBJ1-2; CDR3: CASSVDATSYGYTF; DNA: TGTGCCAGCAGCGTAGACGCCACCTCCTATGGCTACACCTTC
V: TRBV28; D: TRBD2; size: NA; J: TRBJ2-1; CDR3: CASSSTSGVSYNEQFF; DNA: TGTGCCAGCAGTTCCACTAGCGGAGTCTCCTACAATGAGCAGTTCTTC
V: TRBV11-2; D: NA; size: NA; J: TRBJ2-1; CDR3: CASSRANEQFF; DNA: TGTGCCAGCAGCCGCGCAAATGAGCAGTTCTTC
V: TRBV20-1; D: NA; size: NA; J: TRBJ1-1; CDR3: CSAKLSGRGSEAFF; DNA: TGCAGTGCTAAATTGAGCGGCAGGGGCTCTGAAGCTTTCTTT
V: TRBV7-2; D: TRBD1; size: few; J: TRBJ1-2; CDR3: CASSLEGLVRSDRLAYGYTF; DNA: TGTGCCAGCAGCTTAGAGGGGTTGGTTCGCTCGGACAGGTTAGCATATGGCTACACCTTC
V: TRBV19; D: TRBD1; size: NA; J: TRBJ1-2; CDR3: CASRDRDRFNYGYTF; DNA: TGTGCCAGTAGAGACCGGGACAGGTTTAACTATGGCTACACCTTC
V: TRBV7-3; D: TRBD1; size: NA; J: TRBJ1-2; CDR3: CASSLTGGALDGYTF; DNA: TGTGCCAGCAGCCTCACAGGGGGCGCGTTGGATGGCTACACCTTC
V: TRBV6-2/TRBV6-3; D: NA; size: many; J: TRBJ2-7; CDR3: CASSYGGTSYEQYF; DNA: TGTGCCAGCAGTTACGGAGGAACCTCCTACGAGCAGTACTTC
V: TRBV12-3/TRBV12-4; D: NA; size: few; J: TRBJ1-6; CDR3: CASSLLTAVNHSPLHF; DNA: TGTGCCAGCAGTCTACTGACAGCCGTTAATCATTCACCCCTCCACTTT
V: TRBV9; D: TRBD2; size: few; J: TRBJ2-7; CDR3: CASSVGGTSSYEQYF; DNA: TGTGCCAGCAGCGTAGGGGGGACTAGCTCCTACGAGCAGTACTTC
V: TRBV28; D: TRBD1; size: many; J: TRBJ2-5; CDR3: CASGTGTGSTQYF; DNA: TGTGCCAGCGGCACCGGGACAGGGAGCACCCAGTACTTC
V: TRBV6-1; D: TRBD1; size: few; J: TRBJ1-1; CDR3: CASRMTGVTEAFF; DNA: TGTGCCAGCAGGATGACAGGGGTGACTGAAGCTTTCTTT
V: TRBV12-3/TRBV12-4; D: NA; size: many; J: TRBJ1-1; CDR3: CASSLRLGYEAFF; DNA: TGTGCCAGCAGTTTACGATTAGGGTATGAAGCTTTCTTT
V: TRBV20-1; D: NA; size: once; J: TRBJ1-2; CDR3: CSADPRVKANYGYTF; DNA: TGCAGTGCAGACCCCAGGGTGAAAGCTAACTATGGCTACACCTTC
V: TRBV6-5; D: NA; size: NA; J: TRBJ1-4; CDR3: CASSYWQTATNEKLFF; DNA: TGTGCCAGCAGTTACTGGCAGACAGCAACTAATGAAAAACTGTTTTTT
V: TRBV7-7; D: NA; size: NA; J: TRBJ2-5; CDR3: CASSLVGGTTSTETQYF; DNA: TGTGCCAGCAGCTTAGTTGGGGGGACAACCTCTACGGAGACCCAGTACTTC
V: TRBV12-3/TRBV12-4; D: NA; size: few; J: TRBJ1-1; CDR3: CASSLNSARNTEAFF; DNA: TGTGCCAGCAGTTTAAATTCAGCGCGGAACACTGAAGCTTTCTTT
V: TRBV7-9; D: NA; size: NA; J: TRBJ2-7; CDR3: CASSSPGRSSYEQYF; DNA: TGTGCCAGCAGTTCACCGGGACGGAGCTCCTACGAGCAGTACTTC
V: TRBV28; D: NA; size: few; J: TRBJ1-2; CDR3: CASRSGGHHRYGYTF; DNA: TGTGCCAGCAGGTCTGGGGGACACCATCGATATGGCTACACCTTC
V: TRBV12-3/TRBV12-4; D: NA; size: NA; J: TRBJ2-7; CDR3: CASSPSSLVGQYF; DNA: TGTGCCAGCAGCCCGAGCTCCCTAGTAGGGCAGTACTTC